This entry lists 19 T cell receptor beta chains sequenced from one sample in a study of cytomegalovirus exposure and HLA in healthy donors. The PCR made use of 60 Vbeta and 13 Jbeta primers. The table came from immunoSEQ multiplex PCR; TCRdb's copy has only in-frame clones and leaves some out. The sample comprises fewer than 200,000 clones, roughly 88% of which are singletons, and more than 0.95% rests with the top ten. The material sequenced was PBMCs. These receptors came from a girl aged 2 to 10 in good health and CMV-seropositive.

V and J are TRBV6-5 and TRBJ2-2; D ambiguous. The V gene lost 6 bases and the J gene lost 11 bases, with 10 bases spanning the gap. This CDR3 contains 11 residues. Germline V lookup: CDR1 MNHEY, CDR2 SVGAGI. CDR3 coding DNA: TGTGCCAGCAGCCCCCCTAAAGAGCTGTTTTTT. Residues: CASSPPKELFF.

This chain uses TRBV7-8 with TRBJ1-1; D gene ambiguous. This CDR3 contains 14 residues. Trimming removed 0 bases from V and 3 bases from J, with 8 bases in between. Germline CDR1 is SGHVS and CDR2 is FQNEAQ. The chain's CDR3 is CASSLAGEYTEAFF. The DNA of the CDR3 is TGTGCCAGCAGCTTAGCGGGCGAATACACTGAAGCTTTCTTT.

The rearrangement links TRBV2 to TRBJ2-5; 7 bases fit TRBD2. Trimming removed 7 bases from V and 3 bases from J; junction bases left unmatched: 5. In germline, CDR1 is SNHLY, CDR2 FYNNEI. CDR3 length: 13 residues. CDR3 nucleotide sequence: TGTGCCAGCACCGGGGGGACGGAAGAGACCCAGTACTTC. Translating it yields CASTGGTEETQYF.

This chain links TRBV6-6 with TRBJ2-2, with D tentatively TRBD1 (6 bases). The germline V and J ends were trimmed by 8 bases and 3 bases, with 19 bases remaining between them. The CDR3 sequence is 16 residues long. Per germline, CDR1 MNHNY and CDR2 SVGAGI (reference sequence). The CDR3 loop reads CASVKEGDVDTGELFF. The CDR3 coding sequence is TGTGCCAGCGTTAAAGAGGGGGATGTGGACACCGGGGAGCTGTTTTTT.

This clone was seen just once. The chain links TRBV7-2 to TRBJ1-1; D gene uncertain. Trimming removed 2 bases at V and 1 base at J, with 8 bases between. Germline CDR1 is SGHTA and CDR2 is FQGNSA. The CDR3 length is 14 residues. The CDR3: CASSLFPRNTEAFF. The CDR3 DNA sequence: TGTGCCAGCAGCTTATTCCCCCGGAACACTGAAGCTTTCTTT.

The rearrangement links TRBV6-5 to TRBJ1-1; 11 positions match TRBD1. The V and J ends lost 7 bases and 11 bases, in that order; junction bases with no gene match: 6. The CDR3 spans 12 residues. Germline V gene data show CDR1 as MNHEY and CDR2 as SVGAGI. CDR3 in amino acids: CASTGDRGTAFF. The CDR3 DNA is TGTGCCAGCACAGGGGACAGGGGGACGGCTTTCTTT.

This clone appeared a single time. The chain links TRBV28 to TRBJ2-2; TRBD2 matches at 14 bases. This CDR3 contains 18 residues. The ends lost 5 bases at V and 3 bases at J; junction bases unmatched: 8. Germline loops: CDR1 MDHEN, CDR2 SYDVKM. The CDR3 is CASSRRLAGGDYTGELFF. CDR3 nucleotide sequence: TGTGCCAGCAGTCGGCGACTAGCGGGAGGGGACTACACCGGGGAGCTGTTTTTT.

The chain is built from TRBV15 and TRBJ2-1; 7 bases map to TRBD2. V shed 0 bases, J shed 7 bases, and the junction held 6 bases outside the gene matches. CDR3 length: 15 amino acids. Germline values: CDR1 LNHNV, CDR2 YYDKDF (reference sequence). The CDR3 region has the DNA TGTGCCACCAGCAGAGATCAAGGACTAGGGAATGAGCAGTTCTTC. Its protein product is CATSRDQGLGNEQFF.

The rearrangement joins TRBV9 to TRBJ2-7; maybe TRBD2 (6 bases). The CDR3 length is 15 residues. V lost 4 bases, J lost 0 bases, and 14 bases lay in between. In germline, CDR1 is SGDLS, CDR2 YYNGEE. CDR3 DNA sequence: TGTGCCAGCAGCCCCCGACTAGTAAGCTCCTACGAGCAGTACTTC. This gives the protein CASSPRLVSSYEQYF. Full variable domain (rest looked up from reference TRBV9 and TRBJ2-7): DSGVTQTPKHLITATGQRVTLRCSPRSGDLSVYWYQQSLDQGLQFLIQYYNGEERAKGNILERFSAQQFPDLHSELNLSSLELGDSALYFCASSPRLVSSYEQYFGPGTRLTVT.

The V call is TRBV5-8, the J call TRBJ2-5; TRBD2 aligns across 12 bases. There are 13 residues in the CDR3. J lost 4 bases, V lost 5 bases, and 0 bases had no gene match. Germline V lookup: CDR1 SGHTS, CDR2 YDEGEE. The CDR3 nucleotides read TGTGCCAGCAGGGGACTAGCGGGAGAGACCCAGTACTTC. It translates to CASRGLAGETQYF.

CDR3 in DNA: TGTGCCAGCAGCTTAGGTCTGGAGACCCAGTACTTC. It encodes CASSLGLETQYF. The rearrangement uses TRBV7-6 and TRBJ2-5, with D unresolved. CDR1 and CDR2 from the germline V gene are SGHVS and FNYEAQ. The germline V and J ends were trimmed by 1 base and 5 bases, with 5 bases remaining between them. The CDR3 has 12 residues.

CDR3 bases: TGTGCCAGTGGACAGGGGATGACAGATACGCAGTATTTT. Amino acids: CASGQGMTDTQYF. V and J are TRBV19 and TRBJ2-3; 9 nucleotides align to TRBD1. Germline V lookup: CDR1 LNHDA, CDR2 SQIVND (reference sequence). V trimming: 8 bases; J trimming: 3 bases; junction bases outside the gene matches: 3. This CDR3 has 13 amino acids.

The rearrangement joins TRBV6-6 to TRBJ1-1; D gene ambiguous. Deletions cut 7 bases from V and 2 bases from J, with 8 bases between. Germline V gene sequence: CDR1 MNHNY, CDR2 SVGAGI (reference sequence). CDR3 size: 12 residues. This chain's CDR3 is CASNEGNTEAFF. The CDR3, as DNA: TGTGCCAGCAATGAGGGAAACACTGAAGCTTTCTTT.

In DNA form, the CDR3 reads TGTGCCAGCAGTTCCCCGGACAGGAGCTCCTACGAGCAGTACTTC. This codes for CASSSPDRSSYEQYF. This chain links TRBV28 with TRBJ2-7; 7 bases agree with TRBD1. This CDR3 comprises 15 residues. The ends lost 4 bases at V and 0 bases at J; junction bases unmatched: 6. Germline V gene lookup returns CDR1 MDHEN and CDR2 SYDVKM.

This clone was detected a few times. The gene calls are TRBV2 and TRBJ1-1; no reliable D call. The CDR3 length is 16 residues. Trimming took off 0 bases at V and 0 bases at J, with 11 bases between the two ends. Germline V gene sequence: CDR1 SNHLY, CDR2 FYNNEI. CDR3 protein: CASSEALRSLNTEAFF. The CDR3 DNA sequence: TGTGCCAGCAGTGAAGCGCTTAGGAGTTTGAACACTGAAGCTTTCTTT.

This sequence joins TRBV11-3 and TRBJ2-3; 8 bases are shared with TRBD2. This CDR3 spans 17 amino acids. V trimming: 3 bases; J trimming: 5 bases; junction bases outside the gene matches: 13. Germline V lookup: CDR1 SGHNT, CDR2 YENEEA. CDR3 in amino acids: CASSLGPLSGSLDTQYF. Written as DNA, the CDR3 is TGTGCCAGCAGCTTGGGCCCTCTGAGCGGGAGCTTAGATACGCAGTATTTT.

The chain uses TRBV7-8 and TRBJ2-2; no firm D call. The V and J ends lost 4 bases and 3 bases respectively, with 6 bases between them. The CDR3 runs 13 residues. From germline, CDR1 is SGHVS and CDR2 FQNEAQ. The CDR3 loop reads CASSSLYTGELFF. Written as DNA, the CDR3 is TGTGCCAGCAGCTCCCTTTACACCGGGGAGCTGTTTTTT.

This clone appeared a single time. The chain joins TRBV10-3 to TRBJ1-2, with 7 bases lining up with TRBD1. CDR3 size: 14 residues. The germline gives CDR1 ENHRY, CDR2 SYGVKD. Trimming cost V 3 bases and J 7 bases; bases outside gene matches: 8. The CDR3, as DNA: TGTGCCATCAGTGAAATGGGACAGACTAGTGGCTACACCTTC. It yields the protein CAISEMGQTSGYTF.

The chain is built from TRBV4-1 and TRBJ2-5; 13 bases are shared with TRBD2. The end of the DNA is better explained by TRBJ2-7, so the J call may be wrong. The germline CDR1 and CDR2 sequences are MGHRA and YSYEKL. This CDR3 spans 20 amino acids. CDR3 sequence: CASSQDRPGLAGVVSYEQYF. In DNA, the CDR3 is TGCGCCAGCAGCCAGGATCGCCCCGGACTAGCGGGAGTCGTCTCCTACGAGCAGTACTTC.